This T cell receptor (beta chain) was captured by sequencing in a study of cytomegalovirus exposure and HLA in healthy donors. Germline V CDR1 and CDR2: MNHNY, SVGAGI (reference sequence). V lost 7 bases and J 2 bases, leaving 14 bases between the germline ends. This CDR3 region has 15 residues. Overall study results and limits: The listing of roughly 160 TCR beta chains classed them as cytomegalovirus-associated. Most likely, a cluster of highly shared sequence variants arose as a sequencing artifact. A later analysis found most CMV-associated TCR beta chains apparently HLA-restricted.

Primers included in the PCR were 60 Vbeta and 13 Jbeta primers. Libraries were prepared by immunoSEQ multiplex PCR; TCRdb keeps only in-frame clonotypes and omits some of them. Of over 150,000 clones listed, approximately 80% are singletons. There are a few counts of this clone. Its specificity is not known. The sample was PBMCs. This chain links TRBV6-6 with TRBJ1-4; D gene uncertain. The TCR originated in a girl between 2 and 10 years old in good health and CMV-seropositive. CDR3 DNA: TGTGCCAGCACCCCCGCACCGGGGACTAATGAAAAACTGTTTTTT. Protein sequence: CASTPAPGTNEKLFF.